These 31 T cell receptor beta chains were sequenced from one sample in a study of blood T cell repertoires in COVID-19. Only in-frame clones appear in the TCRdb table, and some are missing; sequencing was by immunoSEQ multiplex PCR. The sample shows 25,000 to 35,000 clones, approximately 83% of them seen only once. Sequenced input: peripheral blood. All receptors derive from a man in his sixties or seventies with active COVID-19.

V and J are TRBV3-1 (or the pseudogene TRBV3-2) and TRBJ2-1; 15 bases line up with TRBD2. This CDR3 comprises 17 residues. J was trimmed by 5 bases and V by 3 bases; bases with no gene match: 5. CDR1 LGHDT and CDR2 YNNKEL come from the germline V gene (reference sequence). CDR3 nucleotide sequence: TGTGCCAGCAGCCACCACGGACTAGCGGGAGGGAACAATGAGCAGTTCTTC. It translates to CASSHHGLAGGNNEQFF.

This clone has a single count. The chain links TRBV5-1 to TRBJ1-2, with TRBD1 matching over 7 bases. The CDR3 has 13 residues. V lost 6 bases and J lost 6; bases outside the gene matches: 8. Looked up from germline, CDR1 is SGHRS and CDR2 is YFSETQ. The CDR3 protein is CASNPDRANGYTF. The DNA for the CDR3 is TGCGCCAGCAACCCAGACAGGGCGAATGGCTACACCTTC.

This clone occurred a few times. The chain couples TRBV7-9 to TRBJ2-3; D ambiguous. The germline V and J ends were trimmed by 0 bases and 0 bases, with 7 bases remaining between them. CDR1 is SEHNR, CDR2 FQNEAQ, per germline (reference sequence). This CDR3 has 15 residues. The CDR3 region has the DNA TGTGCCAGCAGCTTAGCGATAGCTAGCACAGATACGCAGTATTTT. This sequence encodes CASSLAIASTDTQYF.

The V call is TRBV12-3 or TRBV12-4, the J call TRBJ1-1; D might be TRBD1 (6 bases). V lost 5 bases and J 8 bases, leaving 15 bases between the germline ends. This CDR3 region has 13 residues. The CDR3, as DNA: TGTGCCAGCAGTAGGGGAGGGGGTCCGGAAGCTTTCTTT. It yields the protein CASSRGGGPEAFF.

The V gene is TRBV5-1, the J gene TRBJ2-5, with 7 bases matching TRBD1. With 4 bases clipped from V and 1 base from J, the junction kept 4 bases outside the gene matches. The CDR3 is 14 residues long. Germline CDR1 reads SGHRS; CDR2 reads YFSETQ. CDR3 in amino acids: CASSMDRSQETQYF. The CDR3 nucleotides read TGCGCCAGCAGCATGGACAGGAGCCAAGAGACCCAGTACTTC.

The genes are TRBV5-6 and TRBJ2-1; TRBD2 agrees at 7 bases. Germline V gives CDR1 SGHDT, CDR2 YYEEEE. V lost 2 bases and J lost 3; bases outside the gene matches: 8. This CDR3 is 16 amino acids long. CDR3 DNA sequence: TGTGCCAGCAGCTTAACTCAGCCTAGCGGCTACAATGAGCAGTTCTTC. Its protein is CASSLTQPSGYNEQFF. Looking up the rest from reference TRBV5-6 and TRBJ2-1 gives the full variable domain: DAGVTQSPTHLIKTRGQQVTLRCSPKSGHDTVSWYQQALGQGPQFIFQYYEEEERQRGNFPDRFSGHQFPNYSSELNVNALLLGDSALYLCASSLTQPSGYNEQFFGPGTRLTVL.

V and J are TRBV7-8 and TRBJ2-1; D possibly corresponds to TRBD2 (6 bases). The CDR3 totals 14 residues. Germline assignment: CDR1 SGHVS and CDR2 FQNEAQ. The V end lost 6 bases, the J end lost 3 bases, and 12 bases lay between the germline ends. The CDR3 nucleotides read TGTGCCAGCAGTCTCGGGGGAAGCTACAATGAGCAGTTCTTC. Protein sequence: CASSLGGSYNEQFF.

This clone has only a few counts. This chain joins TRBV5-4 and TRBJ1-2; tentative D call: TRBD1 (6 bases). The ends were cut back, 3 bases at V and 2 bases at J, with 11 bases in the middle. The CDR3 runs to 14 residues. The germline CDR1 and CDR2 sequences are SGHNT and YYREEE (reference sequence). This chain's CDR3 is CASSWDTENYGYTF. In DNA, the CDR3 is TGTGCCAGCAGCTGGGACACGGAGAACTATGGCTACACCTTC.

Regarding this clone: One end of the junction is discordant with germline, which a read error may explain. This sequence joins TRBV29-1 and TRBJ1-1; TRBD1 is a possible D gene (6 bases). The CDR3 is 13 amino acids. The germline V gene encodes CDR1 SQVTM and CDR2 ANQGSEA. The CDR3 loop reads CSAEQGRGTEAFF. For the CDR3, the DNA is TGCAGCGCTGAACAGGGTAGGGGCACTGAAGCTTTCTTT.

V and J are TRBV4-2 and TRBJ1-3; 7 positions match TRBD1. Germline-derived CDR1 and CDR2 are LGHNA and YNFKEQ. V dropped 6 bases and J dropped 3; count of bases not matched to a gene: 8. The CDR3 covers 15 residues. The CDR3 loop reads CASSDWDSGGNTIYF. CDR3 DNA: TGTGCCAGCAGTGATTGGGACAGTGGTGGAAACACCATATATTTT.

The genes are TRBV7-2 and TRBJ1-2; D gene ambiguous. The CDR3 is made up of 12 amino acids. CDR1 and CDR2 from the germline V gene are SGHTA and FQGNSA. Trimming took 5 bases from V and 4 from J, leaving 8 bases between them. The DNA for the CDR3 is TGTGCCAGCAGCCGGGATAGCTATGGCTACACCTTC. Translated, it gives CASSRDSYGYTF.

This chain links TRBV5-1 with TRBJ1-2, with TRBD1 matching 8 bases. With 0 bases clipped from V and 4 bases from J, the junction kept 5 bases outside the gene matches. CDR3 length: 15 amino acids. CDR1 and CDR2 (germline): SGHRS, YFSETQ. The CDR3 bases are TGCGCCAGCAGCTTGGCCCCACAGGGGGGCTATGGCTACACCTTC. As protein: CASSLAPQGGYGYTF.

V and J are TRBV20-1 and TRBJ2-3; TRBD2 aligns across 8 bases. The CDR3 has 14 amino acids. The germline V gene has CDR1 DFQATT and CDR2 SNEGSKA (reference sequence). V trimming: 3 bases; J trimming: 4 bases; junction bases outside the gene matches: 6. The CDR3 is CSASVSGSADTQYF. In nucleotides, the CDR3 is TGCAGTGCTAGTGTGAGCGGGAGTGCAGATACGCAGTATTTT.

The chain carries TRBV27 and TRBJ1-5; D gene ambiguous. The CDR3 is made up of 15 amino acids. Trimming removed 2 bases at V and 0 bases at J, with 8 bases between. Per germline, CDR1 MNHEY and CDR2 SMNVEV (reference sequence). In DNA form, the CDR3 reads TGTGCCAGCAGTTTACGGGGTTATAGCAATCAGCCCCAGCATTTT. This codes for CASSLRGYSNQPQHF.

This rearrangement joins TRBV11-2 to TRBJ1-2, with D tentatively TRBD1 (5 bases). The CDR3 runs 14 residues. V lost 5 bases to trimming and J lost 8 bases, with 18 bases between them. Germline CDR1 reads SGHAT; CDR2 reads FQNNGV. The CDR3 coding sequence is TGTGCCAGCAGCCTACATTATGGCGGGGACGGCTACACCTTC. Its translation is CASSLHYGGDGYTF. Variable domain in full (rest from reference TRBV11-2 and TRBJ1-2): EAGVAQSPRYKIIEKRQSVAFWCNPISGHATLYWYQQILGQGPKLLIQFQNNGVVDDSQLPKDRFSAERLKGVDSTLKIQPAKLEDSAVYLCASSLHYGGDGYTFGSGTRLTVV.

The chain uses TRBV4-2 and TRBJ2-7, with a tentative D call TRBD2 (6 bases). This CDR3 region has 16 residues. CDR1 is LGHNA and CDR2 is YNFKEQ in the germline V gene. Trimming left V 0 bases short and J 5 bases short, with 17 bases between. CDR3 in amino acids: CASSQEYLSTGDEQYF. The CDR3, as DNA: TGTGCCAGCAGCCAAGAGTATCTTTCTACGGGGGACGAGCAGTACTTC.

The chain recombines TRBV7-6 with TRBJ1-1; 10 bases agree with TRBD1. The trim removed 4 bases at V and 4 bases at J, leaving 9 bases unmatched. The CDR3 totals 16 residues. Germline loops: CDR1 SGHVS, CDR2 FNYEAQ. The CDR3 sequence: CASSSKYGTGATEAFF. The CDR3 nucleotides read TGTGCCAGCAGCTCCAAGTACGGGACAGGGGCCACTGAAGCTTTCTTT. The full variable domain, in which reference TRBV7-6 and TRBJ1-1 provide the parts outside the CDR3, is GAGVSQSPRYKVTKRGQDVALRCDPISGHVSLYWYRQALGQGPEFLTYFNYEAQQDKSGLPNDRFSAERPEGSISTLTIQRTEQRDSAMYRCASSSKYGTGATEAFFGQGTRLTVV.

This chain joins TRBV7-8 and TRBJ1-2; possible D gene TRBD1, 5 bases. The germline CDR1 and CDR2 sequences are SGHVS and FQNEAQ. The CDR3 totals 15 residues. With 0 bases removed from V and 6 bases from J, the gap between germline ends came to 14 bases. The CDR3 spells CASSLARRGFNGYTF. The CDR3 DNA reads TGTGCCAGCAGCTTAGCCCGGCGGGGCTTTAATGGCTACACCTTC.

This clone was picked up a small number of times. The chain has TRBV9 and TRBJ2-1, with 7 bases matching TRBD2. With V trimmed by 3 bases and J by 6 bases, 3 bases remained unmatched. In germline, CDR1 is SGDLS, CDR2 YYNGEE. The CDR3 has 13 residues. The CDR3 sequence is CASSGASGNEQFF. The CDR3 DNA follows: TGTGCCAGCAGCGGGGCTAGCGGCAATGAGCAGTTCTTC.

This rearrangement joins TRBV9 to TRBJ1-1; 11 bases map to TRBD1. This CDR3 has 14 residues. Germline V gene data show CDR1 as SGDLS and CDR2 as YYNGEE. J gave up 3 bases and V 4 bases, and 2 bases lay outside the gene matches. CDR3 bases: TGTGCCAGCAGCCCGGGACAGGGGGACACTGAAGCTTTCTTT. Its protein is CASSPGQGDTEAFF.

CDR3 protein: CASSLVSAGGGSGELFF. CDR3 nucleotides: TGTGCCAGCAGCTTAGTCTCGGCAGGGGGCGGATCCGGGGAGCTGTTTTTT. The genes are TRBV7-6 and TRBJ2-2; 8 positions match TRBD1. Per germline, CDR1 SGHVS and CDR2 FNYEAQ. The CDR3 is made up of 17 amino acids. Unmatched junction bases numbered 10, after V lost 1 base and J lost 6 bases.

The chain links TRBV5-5 to TRBJ1-6; the D gene is possibly TRBD1 (5 bases). Per germline, CDR1 SGHKS and CDR2 YYEKEE (reference sequence). Trimming left V 4 bases short and J 14 bases short, with 13 bases between. This CDR3 has 12 residues. The CDR3 DNA reads as TGTGCCAGCAGCCTGCCCCAAGGGGCCCTCCACTTT. It is translated as CASSLPQGALHF.

This chain joins TRBV30 and TRBJ2-1, with TRBD2 matching over 11 bases. The germline V gene encodes CDR1 GTSNPN and CDR2 SVGIG (reference sequence). V trimming: 5 bases; J trimming: 3 bases; junction bases outside the gene matches: 15. The CDR3 is made up of 18 amino acids. CDR3 DNA sequence: TGTGCCTGGGGACCCCTAGCGGGAGGTCTGTCATACTACAATGAGCAGTTCTTC. Encoded protein: CAWGPLAGGLSYYNEQFF.

The chain recombines TRBV3-1 (or the pseudogene TRBV3-2) with TRBJ1-1; 8 bases agree with TRBD1. CDR3 length: 15 amino acids. V shed 1 base and J 4 bases; nucleotides not matched to a gene: 5. From germline, CDR1 is LGHDT and CDR2 YNNKEL (reference sequence). CDR3 nucleotides: TGTGCCAGCAGCCAAGGGACAGGGAGGGGCACTGAAGCTTTCTTT. Residues: CASSQGTGRGTEAFF.

The genes are TRBV19 and TRBJ2-7; 7 bases line up with TRBD2. CDR1 is LNHDA and CDR2 is SQIVND in the germline V gene (reference sequence). The CDR3 totals 14 residues. Germline trimming cut 6 bases from V and 3 bases from J; bases unmatched to any gene: 8. CDR3 sequence reads: CASSITSAHYEQYF. The CDR3 DNA reads as TGTGCCAGTAGCATTACTAGCGCCCACTACGAGCAGTACTTC.

V gene TRBV24-1 combines with J gene TRBJ2-1, with TRBD2 matching over 7 bases. The CDR3 runs 17 residues. V gave up 5 bases and J gave up 5 bases; unmatched junction bases: 14. Germline V gene sequence: CDR1 KGHDR, CDR2 SFDVKD. Here the CDR3 DNA reads TGTGCCACCAGTGCCCTCGGTGGCGGGAGAGGTCACAATGAGCAGTTCTTC. This encodes CATSALGGGRGHNEQFF.

This clone is a singleton in its sample. The V and J genes are TRBV30 and TRBJ1-1; 7 bases are shared with TRBD1. CDR1 is GTSNPN, CDR2 SVGIG, per germline (reference sequence). V shed 1 base and J 4 bases; nucleotides not matched to a gene: 6. This CDR3 has 14 amino acids. This CDR3 reads CAWSEDRVFTEAFF. CDR3 nucleotide sequence: TGTGCCTGGAGTGAAGACAGGGTGTTCACTGAAGCTTTCTTT.

CDR3 sequence reads: CATINRGGSYEQYF. The CDR3 nucleotides are TGTGCCACGATTAACAGGGGGGGCTCCTACGAGCAGTACTTC. The genes are TRBV6-5 and TRBJ2-7; weak D call: TRBD1 (8 bases). V gave up 10 bases and J gave up 0 bases, with 16 bases separating them. The CDR3 covers 14 residues. Germline V gene lookup returns CDR1 MNHEY and CDR2 SVGAGI.

The chain recombines TRBV6-2 or TRBV6-3 with TRBJ2-4; 7 bases agree with TRBD1. The ends lost 0 bases at V and 6 bases at J; junction bases unmatched: 8. The CDR3 loop spans 16 amino acids. CDR1 and CDR2 from the germline V gene are MNHEY and SVGEGT. The CDR3 DNA follows: TGTGCCAGCAGTTACTCGAACCGTGGGACAGTAAACATTCAGTACTTC. This encodes CASSYSNRGTVNIQYF.

The gene calls are TRBV19 and TRBJ2-3; TRBD1 aligns across 8 bases. Germline V gene data show CDR1 as LNHDA and CDR2 as SQIVND (reference sequence). Trimming cost V 8 bases and J 3 bases; bases outside gene matches: 10. The CDR3 contains 15 residues. CDR3 protein: CASARQGRGTDTQYF. DNA of the CDR3: TGTGCCAGTGCTCGACAGGGGCGAGGAACAGATACGCAGTATTTT.

CDR3: CASSPPGGLFF. For the CDR3, the DNA is TGTGCCAGCAGCCCCCCGGGAGGGCTGTTTTTT. V usage is TRBV7-3 and J usage is TRBJ2-2; 7 bases agree with TRBD2. V lost 5 bases to trimming and J lost 13 bases; unmatched junction nucleotides: 4. The CDR3 extends over 11 amino acids. Germline lookup yields CDR1 SGHTA and CDR2 FQGTGA.